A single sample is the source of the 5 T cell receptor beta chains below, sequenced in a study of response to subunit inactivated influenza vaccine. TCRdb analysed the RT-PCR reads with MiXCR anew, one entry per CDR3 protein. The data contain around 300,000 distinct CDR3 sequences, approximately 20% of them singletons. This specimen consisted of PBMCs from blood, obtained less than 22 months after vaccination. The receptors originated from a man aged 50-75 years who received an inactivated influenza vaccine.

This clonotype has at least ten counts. CDR3 residues: CSVEGTSGWSSYNEQFF. The DNA for the CDR3 is TGCAGCGTTGAAGGGACTAGCGGGTGGAGCTCCTACAATGAGCAGTTCTTC. The chain combines TRBV29-1 with TRBJ2-1; 11 bases are a match to TRBD2. V lost 1 base to trimming and J lost 0 bases; unmatched junction nucleotides: 5. Germline V gene data show CDR1 as SQVTM and CDR2 as ANQGSEA. The CDR3 covers 17 residues.

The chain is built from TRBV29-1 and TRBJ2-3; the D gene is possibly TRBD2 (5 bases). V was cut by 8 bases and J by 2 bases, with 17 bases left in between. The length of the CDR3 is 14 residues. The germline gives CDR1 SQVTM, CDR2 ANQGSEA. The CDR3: CSLLKEESTDTQYF. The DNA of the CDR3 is TGCAGCCTGCTGAAGGAGGAGTCCACAGATACGCAGTATTTT.

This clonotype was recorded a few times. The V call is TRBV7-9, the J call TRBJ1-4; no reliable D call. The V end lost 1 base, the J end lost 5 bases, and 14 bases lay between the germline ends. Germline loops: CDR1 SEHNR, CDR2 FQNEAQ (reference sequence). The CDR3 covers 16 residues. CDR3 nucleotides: TGTGCCAGCAGCTTAGGAGCAAGTAATACCAATGAAAAACTGTTTTTT. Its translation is CASSLGASNTNEKLFF.

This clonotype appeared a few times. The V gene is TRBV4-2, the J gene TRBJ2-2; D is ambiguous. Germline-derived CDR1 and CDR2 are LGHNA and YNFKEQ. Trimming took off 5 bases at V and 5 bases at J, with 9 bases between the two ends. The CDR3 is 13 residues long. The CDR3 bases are TGTGCCAGCAGCGAGTCGGGTACCGGGGAGCTGTTTTTT. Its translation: CASSESGTGELFF.

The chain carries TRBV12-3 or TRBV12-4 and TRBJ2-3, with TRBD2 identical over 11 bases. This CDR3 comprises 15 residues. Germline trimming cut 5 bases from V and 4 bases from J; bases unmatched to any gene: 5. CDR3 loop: CASSEGLADADTQYF. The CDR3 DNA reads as TGTGCCAGCAGTGAGGGACTAGCGGATGCAGATACGCAGTATTTT.